The next 8 T cell receptor beta chains were all read from a single sample in a study of blood T cell repertoires in COVID-19. Measured with immunoSEQ multiplex PCR; TCRdb has only the in-frame clones, and not every one. In the table there are 25,000 or so clones, 80% to 90% of which are singletons. The sample consisted of peripheral blood. Receptors were obtained from a man in his 70s in a cohort sampled during active COVID-19.

The chain uses TRBV28 and TRBJ2-7, with a tentative D call TRBD1 (5 bases). The CDR3 length is 13 residues. The ends were cut back, 2 bases at V and 7 bases at J, with 12 bases in the middle. Germline V gene sequence: CDR1 MDHEN, CDR2 SYDVKM. CDR3 sequence: CASSLLRGWEQYF. The CDR3 region has the DNA TGTGCCAGCAGTTTACTTAGGGGCTGGGAGCAGTACTTC.

The chain combines TRBV4-2 with TRBJ1-3; the match to TRBD1 covers 8 bases. The CDR3 is 18 residues long. The germline CDR1 and CDR2 sequences are LGHNA and YNFKEQ. J gave up 0 bases and V 1 base, and 8 bases lay outside the gene matches. CDR3 amino acids: CASSQVRDRLRSGNTIYF. DNA of the CDR3: TGTGCCAGCAGCCAAGTCCGGGACAGGCTGCGCTCTGGAAACACCATATATTTT.

The chain employs TRBV9 and TRBJ1-5, with 7 bases lining up with TRBD1. Germline-derived CDR1 and CDR2 are SGDLS and YYNGEE. With V trimmed by 5 bases and J by 3 bases, 8 bases remained unmatched. This CDR3 contains 15 residues. CDR3 nucleotide sequence: TGTGCCAGCAGTGCATTCGGGACAGTCAATCAGCCCCAGCATTTT. As protein: CASSAFGTVNQPQHF.

This rearrangement joins TRBV9 to TRBJ2-3, with 8 bases that match TRBD2. Germline-derived CDR1 and CDR2 are SGDLS and YYNGEE. The CDR3 contains 14 residues. The ends lost 1 base at V and 3 bases at J; junction bases unmatched: 1. CDR3 sequence: CASSVSGSTDTQYF. CDR3 DNA: TGTGCCAGCAGCGTAAGCGGGAGTACAGATACGCAGTATTTT.

The chain combines TRBV28 with TRBJ2-2, with 8 bases fitting TRBD2. The CDR3 runs 15 residues. The J segment lost 5 bases and the V segment lost 3 bases, leaving 5 bases of the junction unmatched. Per the germline V gene, CDR1 is MDHEN and CDR2 is SYDVKM. The CDR3 DNA sequence: TGTGCCAGCAGTTTCGGACTAGCAGAGACCGGGGAGCTGTTTTTT. Its translation: CASSFGLAETGELFF.

The V gene is TRBV10-3, the J gene TRBJ2-7, with 7 positions matching TRBD2. The length of the CDR3 is 17 residues. CDR1 and CDR2 from the germline V gene are ENHRY and SYGVKD. With V trimmed by 4 bases and J by 0 bases, 12 bases remained unmatched. Here the CDR3 DNA reads TGTGCCATCAGTGGGGAAGTCGGGAGCGGGGTCTCCTACGAGCAGTACTTC. Encoded protein: CAISGEVGSGVSYEQYF.

This chain links TRBV18 with TRBJ2-7; D is undetermined. CDR3 length: 12 amino acids. Per the germline V gene, CDR1 is KGHSH and CDR2 is LQKENI. V lost 3 bases and J lost 4, with 7 bases in between. The CDR3 DNA reads as TGTGCCAGCTCACCCCAGGATTACGAGCAGTACTTC. Protein product: CASSPQDYEQYF.

This chain links TRBV28 with TRBJ1-1; 7 bases map to TRBD1. Looked up from germline, CDR1 is MDHEN and CDR2 is SYDVKM. There are 16 residues in the CDR3. After removal of 5 bases from V and 1 base from J, the junction contained 10 bases not matched to a gene. Written as DNA, the CDR3 is TGTGCCAGCAGTGCACTCCGAGACAGGGCGAACACTGAAGCTTTCTTT. The encoded protein is CASSALRDRANTEAFF. Full variable domain (remainder filled in from reference TRBV28 and TRBJ1-1): DVKVTQSSRYLVKRTGEKVFLECVQDMDHENMFWYRQDPGLGLRLIYFSYDVKMKEKGDIPEGYSVSREKKERFSLILESASTNQTSMYLCASSALRDRANTEAFFGQGTRLTVV.